Presented here are 21 T cell receptor beta chains from one specimen sequenced in a study of technical replicates of blood from a few donors. The protocol was immunoSEQ multiplex PCR, while the TCRdb copy is restricted to in-frame clones and leaves out a portion. The sample holds roughly 80,000 clones, roughly 94% seen once. Sequenced material: T cells isolated from PBMCs. The receptors originated from a human donor in good health.

This chain connects TRBV28 to TRBJ2-2; 9 nucleotides match TRBD1. The germline V gene has CDR1 MDHEN and CDR2 SYDVKM. J was trimmed by 6 bases and V by 5 bases; bases with no gene match: 4. The CDR3 length is 14 residues. CDR3 sequence reads: CASSGQGQSGELFF. The CDR3 region has the DNA TGTGCCAGCAGTGGACAGGGGCAGTCCGGGGAGCTGTTTTTT.

The chain uses TRBV28 and TRBJ1-4, with D possibly TRBD1 on 6 matching bases. CDR1 and CDR2 from the germline V gene are MDHEN and SYDVKM. V shed 5 bases and J shed 3 bases, with 13 bases lying between them. The CDR3 length is 15 residues. The CDR3 spells CASSGRGLANEKLFF. As DNA, the CDR3 is TGTGCCAGCAGTGGAAGGGGGTTGGCTAATGAAAAACTGTTTTTT.

The gene calls are TRBV11-3 and TRBJ2-1; 11 positions agree with TRBD1. The J segment lost 6 bases and the V segment lost 6 bases, leaving 4 bases of the junction unmatched. The CDR3 loop spans 14 amino acids. The germline V gene has CDR1 SGHNT and CDR2 YENEEA. CDR3 protein: CASRDRGRSNEQFF. CDR3 nucleotide sequence: TGTGCCAGCAGGGACAGGGGGCGCAGCAATGAGCAGTTCTTC.

This chain uses TRBV29-1 with TRBJ1-2; 9 positions agree with TRBD1. CDR1 is SQVTM and CDR2 is ANQGSEA in the germline V gene. Unmatched junction bases numbered 3, after V lost 5 bases and J lost 5 bases. The CDR3 is made up of 12 amino acids. The CDR3 DNA reads as TGCAGCGTTTTACAGGGGGCGTATGGCTACACCTTC. It is translated as CSVLQGAYGYTF.

This clone was recorded only once. The chain links TRBV7-6 to TRBJ2-3; TRBD2 matches 10 bases. The CDR3 runs 18 residues. CDR1 is SGHVS, CDR2 FNYEAQ, per germline. The J segment lost 0 bases and the V segment lost 4 bases, leaving 10 bases of the junction unmatched. The DNA of the CDR3 is TGTGCCAGCAGCTCAACTCACGGGACTAGCGCTAGCACAGATACGCAGTATTTT. Protein sequence: CASSSTHGTSASTDTQYF.

The gene calls are TRBV9 and TRBJ2-2, with 13 bases aligning to TRBD2. This CDR3 comprises 18 residues. V gave up 5 bases and J gave up 1 base; unmatched junction bases: 8. Per germline, CDR1 SGDLS and CDR2 YYNGEE. This chain's CDR3 is CASSESTSGRENTGELFF. CDR3 bases: TGTGCCAGCAGTGAATCCACTAGCGGGAGGGAGAACACCGGGGAGCTGTTTTTT. The whole variable domain, filled in from reference TRBV9 and TRBJ2-2, reads DSGVTQTPKHLITATGQRVTLRCSPRSGDLSVYWYQQSLDQGLQFLIQYYNGEERAKGNILERFSAQQFPDLHSELNLSSLELGDSALYFCASSESTSGRENTGELFFGEGSRLTVL.

The V and J genes are TRBV7-9 and TRBJ2-2, with TRBD1 identical over 8 bases. J was trimmed by 9 bases and V by 5 bases; bases with no gene match: 17. CDR3 length equals 17 residues. Per the germline V gene, CDR1 is SEHNR and CDR2 is FQNEAQ (reference sequence). CDR3 in amino acids: CASSLLGQGRSRRELFF. CDR3 sequence (DNA): TGTGCCAGCAGCCTCCTTGGACAGGGAAGAAGTAGGAGGGAGCTGTTTTTT.

This clone was observed once. This chain connects TRBV7-3 to TRBJ2-5; possibly TRBD1 for D (6 bases). Trimming removed 6 bases from V and 1 base from J, with 9 bases in between. Per the germline V gene, CDR1 is SGHTA and CDR2 is FQGTGA. CDR3 size: 13 residues. The CDR3: CASSSGVQETQYF. The DNA of the CDR3 is TGTGCCAGCAGTTCAGGGGTCCAAGAGACCCAGTACTTC. Looking up the rest from reference TRBV7-3 and TRBJ2-5 gives the full variable domain: GAGVSQTPSNKVTEKGKYVELRCDPISGHTALYWYRQSLGQGPEFLIYFQGTGAADDSGLPNDRFFAVRPEGSVSTLKIQRTERGDSAVYLCASSSGVQETQYFGPGTRLLVL.

The CDR3 bases are TGTGCCAGCAGTTCCCCGAGAGCACCTAAAGAGACCCAGTACTTC. Amino acids: CASSSPRAPKETQYF. This sequence joins TRBV27 and TRBJ2-5; no definite D call. Germline loops: CDR1 MNHEY, CDR2 SMNVEV (reference sequence). The V end lost 4 bases, the J end lost 3 bases, and 15 bases lay between the germline ends. The CDR3 length is 15 residues.

The chain combines TRBV19 with TRBJ2-5; 10 bases are shared with TRBD2. The CDR3 is 17 amino acids. Trimming at V came to 7 bases and at J to 4 bases, leaving 15 bases not matched to a gene. Germline assignment: CDR1 LNHDA and CDR2 SQIVND (reference sequence). CDR3 sequence (DNA): TGTGCCAGTACCCTCGGGGCTAGCGGGAGTCTTCGAGAGACCCAGTACTTC. Translation gives CASTLGASGSLRETQYF.

The chain is built from TRBV11-2 and TRBJ1-3; no reliable D call. Germline lookup yields CDR1 SGHAT and CDR2 FQNNGV. Trimming took 5 bases from V and 7 from J, leaving 15 bases between them. This CDR3 comprises 14 residues. The CDR3 sequence is CASSPRFNLNTIYF. DNA for the CDR3: TGTGCCAGCAGCCCCAGGTTTAACCTGAACACCATATATTTT.

V is TRBV14 and J is TRBJ1-4; no clear D gene. CDR3 length: 15 amino acids. V was trimmed by 2 bases and J by 7 bases, leaving 14 bases between them. CDR1 SGHDN and CDR2 FVKESK come from the germline V gene. DNA of the CDR3: TGTGCCAGCAGCCAACAGGCAACAAAGAGTGAAAAACTGTTTTTT. Protein sequence: CASSQQATKSEKLFF.

The CDR3 spells CASSEGGYTEAFF. The CDR3 DNA sequence: TGCGCCAGCAGTGAGGGAGGGTACACTGAAGCTTTCTTT. This rearrangement joins TRBV10-2 to TRBJ1-1; no definite D call. Germline assignment: CDR1 WSHSY and CDR2 SAAADI. The CDR3 is made up of 13 amino acids. Trimming cost V 2 bases and J 3 bases, with 7 bases left between them.

J is TRBJ2-1 and V is TRBV10-3; 11 bases fit TRBD2. CDR3 length equals 16 residues. Trimming took 3 bases from V and 8 from J; bases not matched to a gene: 9. Germline V lookup: CDR1 ENHRY, CDR2 SYGVKD. The CDR3 spells CAISDLSSGRKYEQFF. The CDR3, as DNA: TGTGCCATCAGTGATCTGTCTAGCGGGAGGAAGTATGAGCAGTTCTTC.

In DNA, the CDR3 is TGTGCCAGCAGTTTATCGTACTACAATGAGCAGTTCTTC. Translated, it gives CASSLSYYNEQFF. The chain uses TRBV27 and TRBJ2-1; D is unresolved. Trimming removed 0 bases at V and 3 bases at J, with 3 bases between. CDR3 length: 13 residues. Germline values: CDR1 MNHEY, CDR2 SMNVEV (reference sequence).

This clone has only a few counts. The CDR3 protein is CSVGVQNQPQHF. The CDR3, as DNA: TGCAGCGTTGGGGTACAGAATCAGCCCCAGCATTTT. The chain links TRBV29-1 to TRBJ1-5; D gene ambiguous. The germline CDR1 and CDR2 sequences are SQVTM and ANQGSEA. With 4 bases removed from V and 4 bases from J, the gap between germline ends came to 8 bases. The CDR3 totals 12 residues.

This chain uses TRBV11-2 with TRBJ2-1; 8 nucleotides align to TRBD2. This CDR3 is built from 16 residues. Germline loops: CDR1 SGHAT, CDR2 FQNNGV. V lost 3 bases to trimming and J lost 6 bases; unmatched junction nucleotides: 10. CDR3 nucleotide sequence: TGTGCCAGCAGCTTTATGGCTAGCGGGCCGCTCAATGAGCAGTTCTTC. It codes for CASSFMASGPLNEQFF.

This clone was seen a single time. J is TRBJ1-2 and V is TRBV19; D unresolved. The V end lost 7 bases, the J end lost 2 bases, and 8 bases lay between the germline ends. In germline, CDR1 is LNHDA, CDR2 SQIVND (reference sequence). This CDR3 is 12 amino acids long. CDR3 DNA: TGTGCCAGTACGAGGCCAAACTATGGCTACACCTTC. Translated: CASTRPNYGYTF.

This clone was seen a handful of times. V and J are TRBV19 and TRBJ2-7; TRBD1 is a possible D gene (5 bases). CDR1 LNHDA and CDR2 SQIVND come from the germline V gene (reference sequence). This CDR3 has 14 residues. Trimming stripped 6 bases from V and 0 bases from J, with 12 bases between. CDR3 sequence (DNA): TGTGCCAGTAGACAGGCAGGATACTCCTACGAGCAGTACTTC. Its protein product is CASRQAGYSYEQYF.

This clone was detected only once. This rearrangement joins TRBV5-6 to TRBJ1-1; D is unresolved. V dropped 4 bases and J dropped 2 bases, with 12 bases sitting between them. Germline CDR1 SGHDT, CDR2 YYEEEE. The CDR3 is 14 amino acids. CDR3 residues: CASSPLGFNTEAFF. The CDR3, as DNA: TGTGCCAGCAGCCCTCTCGGGTTCAACACTGAAGCTTTCTTT.

The gene calls are TRBV4-2 and TRBJ1-4; 7 nucleotides match TRBD1. Germline-derived CDR1 and CDR2 are LGHNA and YNFKEQ. Trimming removed 3 bases from V and 2 bases from J; junction bases left unmatched: 9. The CDR3 length is 17 residues. This CDR3 reads CASSQGTVTPTNEKLFF. CDR3 in DNA: TGTGCCAGCAGCCAGGGGACAGTGACGCCTACTAATGAAAAACTGTTTTTT.